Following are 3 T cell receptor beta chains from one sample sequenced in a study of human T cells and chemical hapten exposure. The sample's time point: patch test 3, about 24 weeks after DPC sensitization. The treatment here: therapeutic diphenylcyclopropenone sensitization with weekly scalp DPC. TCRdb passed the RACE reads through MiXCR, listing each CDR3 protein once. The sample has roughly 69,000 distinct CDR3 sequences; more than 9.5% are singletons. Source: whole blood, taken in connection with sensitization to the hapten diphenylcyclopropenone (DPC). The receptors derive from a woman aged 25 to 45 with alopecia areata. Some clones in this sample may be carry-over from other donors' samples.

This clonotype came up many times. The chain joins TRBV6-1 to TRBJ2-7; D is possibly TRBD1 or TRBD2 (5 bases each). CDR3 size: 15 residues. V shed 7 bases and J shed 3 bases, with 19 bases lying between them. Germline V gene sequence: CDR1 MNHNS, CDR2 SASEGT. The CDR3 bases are TGTGCCAGCAACCCTCGGGACCCACTTAACTACGAGCAGTACTTC. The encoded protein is CASNPRDPLNYEQYF.

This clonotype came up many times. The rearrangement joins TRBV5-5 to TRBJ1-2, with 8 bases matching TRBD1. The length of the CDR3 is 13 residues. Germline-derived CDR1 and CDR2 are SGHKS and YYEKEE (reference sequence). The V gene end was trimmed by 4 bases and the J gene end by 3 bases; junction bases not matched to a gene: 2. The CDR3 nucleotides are TGTGCCAGCAGCCTGGGACAGGACTATGGCTACACCTTC. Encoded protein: CASSLGQDYGYTF.

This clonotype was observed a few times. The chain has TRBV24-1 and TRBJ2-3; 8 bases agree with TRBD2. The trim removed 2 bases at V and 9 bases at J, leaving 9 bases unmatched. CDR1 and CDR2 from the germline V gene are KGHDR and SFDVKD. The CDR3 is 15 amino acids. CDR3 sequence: CATSDSGGGQGTQYF. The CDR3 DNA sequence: TGTGCCACCAGTGATTCGGGGGGGGGCCAAGGAACGCAGTATTTT.